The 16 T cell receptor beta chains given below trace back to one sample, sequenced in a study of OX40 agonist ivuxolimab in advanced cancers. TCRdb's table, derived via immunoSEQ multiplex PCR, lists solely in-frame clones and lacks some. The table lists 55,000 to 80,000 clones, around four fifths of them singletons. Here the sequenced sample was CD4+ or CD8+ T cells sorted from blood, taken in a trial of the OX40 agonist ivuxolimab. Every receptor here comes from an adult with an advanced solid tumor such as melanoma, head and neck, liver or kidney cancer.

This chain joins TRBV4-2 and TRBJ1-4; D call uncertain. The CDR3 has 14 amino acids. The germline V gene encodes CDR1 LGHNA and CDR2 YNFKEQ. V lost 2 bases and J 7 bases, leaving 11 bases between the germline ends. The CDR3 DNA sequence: TGTGCCAGCAGCCAATTGGAGGGAGGTGAAAAACTGTTTTTT. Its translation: CASSQLEGGEKLFF.

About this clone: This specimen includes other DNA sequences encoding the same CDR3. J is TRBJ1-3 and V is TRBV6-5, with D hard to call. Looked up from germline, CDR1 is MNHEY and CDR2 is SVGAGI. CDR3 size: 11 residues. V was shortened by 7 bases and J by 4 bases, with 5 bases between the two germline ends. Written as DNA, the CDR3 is TGTGCCAGCACCAGAGGAAACACCATATATTTT. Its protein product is CASTRGNTIYF.

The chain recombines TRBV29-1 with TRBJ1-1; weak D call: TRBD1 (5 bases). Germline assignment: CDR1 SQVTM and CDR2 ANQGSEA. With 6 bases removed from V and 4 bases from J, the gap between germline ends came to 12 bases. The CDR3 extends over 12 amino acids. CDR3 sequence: CSVNKRGTEAFF. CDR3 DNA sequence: TGCAGCGTCAACAAAAGGGGCACTGAAGCTTTCTTT.

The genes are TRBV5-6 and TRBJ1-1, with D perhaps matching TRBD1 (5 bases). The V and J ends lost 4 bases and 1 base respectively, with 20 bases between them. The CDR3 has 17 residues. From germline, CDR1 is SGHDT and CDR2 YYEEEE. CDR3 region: CASSGDRKTASNTEAFF. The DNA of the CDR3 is TGTGCCAGCAGCGGCGATCGGAAGACAGCATCGAACACTGAAGCTTTCTTT.

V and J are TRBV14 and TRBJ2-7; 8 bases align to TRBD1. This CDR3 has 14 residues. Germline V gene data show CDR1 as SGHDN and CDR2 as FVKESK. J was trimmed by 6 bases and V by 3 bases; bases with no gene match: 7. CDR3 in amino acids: CASSQPDRVSEQYF. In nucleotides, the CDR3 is TGTGCCAGCAGCCAGCCGGACAGGGTGAGCGAGCAGTACTTC.

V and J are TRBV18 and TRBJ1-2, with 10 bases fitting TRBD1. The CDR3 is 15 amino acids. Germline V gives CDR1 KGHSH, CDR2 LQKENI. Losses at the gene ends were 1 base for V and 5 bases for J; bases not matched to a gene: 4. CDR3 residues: CASSPQGTGEYGYTF. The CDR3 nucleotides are TGTGCCAGCTCACCACAAGGGACAGGGGAGTATGGCTACACCTTC.

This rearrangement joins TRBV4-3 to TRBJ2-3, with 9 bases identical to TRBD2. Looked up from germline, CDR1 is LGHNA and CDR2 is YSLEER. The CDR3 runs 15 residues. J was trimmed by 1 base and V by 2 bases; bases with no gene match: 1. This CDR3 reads CASSQRTSGTDTQYF. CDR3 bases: TGCGCCAGCAGCCAAAGGACTAGCGGCACAGATACGCAGTATTTT.

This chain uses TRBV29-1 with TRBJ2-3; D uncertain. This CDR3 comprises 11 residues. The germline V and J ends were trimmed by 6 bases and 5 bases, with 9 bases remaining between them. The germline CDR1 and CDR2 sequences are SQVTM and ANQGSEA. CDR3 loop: CSVYTKDTQYF. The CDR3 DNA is TGCAGCGTCTACACGAAAGATACGCAGTATTTT.

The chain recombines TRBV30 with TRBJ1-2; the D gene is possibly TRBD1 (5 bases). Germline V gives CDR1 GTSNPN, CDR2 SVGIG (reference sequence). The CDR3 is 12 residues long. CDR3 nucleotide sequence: TGTGGGGGGTCAGTCAGGCTTGTTGGCTACACCTTC. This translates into CGGSVRLVGYTF.

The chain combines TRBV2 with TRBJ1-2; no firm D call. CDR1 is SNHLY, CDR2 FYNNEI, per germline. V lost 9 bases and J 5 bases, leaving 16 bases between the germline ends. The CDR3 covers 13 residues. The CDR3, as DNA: TGTGCCAGTGCTCTCGGGCAAGTATATGGCTACACCTTC. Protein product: CASALGQVYGYTF.

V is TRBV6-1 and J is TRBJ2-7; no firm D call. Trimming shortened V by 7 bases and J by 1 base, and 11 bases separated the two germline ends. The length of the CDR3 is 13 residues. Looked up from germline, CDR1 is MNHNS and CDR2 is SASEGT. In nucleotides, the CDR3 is TGTGCCAGCACCCTCCCGTTTTCCTACGAGCAGTACTTC. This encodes CASTLPFSYEQYF.

CDR3 in amino acids: CASSDSFGWGYTF. The CDR3 DNA is TGTGCCAGCAGCGACAGCTTCGGGTGGGGCTACACCTTC. V is TRBV7-3 and J is TRBJ1-2, with D perhaps TRBD1 (5 bases). CDR1 and CDR2 from the germline V gene are SGHTA and FQGTGA. The V gene lost 5 bases and the J gene lost 8 bases, with 15 bases spanning the gap. The CDR3 loop spans 13 amino acids.

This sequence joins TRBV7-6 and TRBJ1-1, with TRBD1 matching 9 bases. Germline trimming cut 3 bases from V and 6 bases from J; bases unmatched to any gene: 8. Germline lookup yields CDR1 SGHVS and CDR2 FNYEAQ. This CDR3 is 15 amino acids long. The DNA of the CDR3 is TGTGCCAGCAGCTTTCGGACAGGGGTGCGGTCTGAAGCTTTCTTT. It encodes CASSFRTGVRSEAFF.

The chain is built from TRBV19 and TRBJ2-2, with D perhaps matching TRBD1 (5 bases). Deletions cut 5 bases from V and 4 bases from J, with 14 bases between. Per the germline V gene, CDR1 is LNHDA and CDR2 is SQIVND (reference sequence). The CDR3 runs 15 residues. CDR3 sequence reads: CASSPLGAGTGELFF. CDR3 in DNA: TGTGCCAGTAGTCCCCTAGGGGCCGGCACCGGGGAGCTGTTTTTT.

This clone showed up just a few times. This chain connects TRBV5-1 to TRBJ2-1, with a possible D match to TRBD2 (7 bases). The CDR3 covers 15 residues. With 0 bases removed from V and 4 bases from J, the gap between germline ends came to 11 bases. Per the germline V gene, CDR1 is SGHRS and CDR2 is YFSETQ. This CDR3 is CASSLEGGSYNEQFF. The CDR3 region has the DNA TGCGCCAGCAGCTTGGAGGGGGGGAGTTACAATGAGCAGTTCTTC. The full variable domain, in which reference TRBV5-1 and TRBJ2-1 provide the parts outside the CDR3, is KAGVTQTPRYLIKTRGQQVTLSCSPISGHRSVSWYQQTPGQGLQFLFEYFSETQRNKGNFPGRFSGRQFSNSRSEMNVSTLELGDSALYLCASSLEGGSYNEQFFGPGTRLTVL.

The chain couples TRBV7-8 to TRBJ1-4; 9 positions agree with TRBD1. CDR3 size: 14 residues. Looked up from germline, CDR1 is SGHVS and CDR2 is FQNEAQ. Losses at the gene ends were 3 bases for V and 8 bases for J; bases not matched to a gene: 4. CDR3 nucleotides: TGTGCCAGCAGCTTCCGGGACAGGGACGAAAAACTGTTTTTT. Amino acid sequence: CASSFRDRDEKLFF.